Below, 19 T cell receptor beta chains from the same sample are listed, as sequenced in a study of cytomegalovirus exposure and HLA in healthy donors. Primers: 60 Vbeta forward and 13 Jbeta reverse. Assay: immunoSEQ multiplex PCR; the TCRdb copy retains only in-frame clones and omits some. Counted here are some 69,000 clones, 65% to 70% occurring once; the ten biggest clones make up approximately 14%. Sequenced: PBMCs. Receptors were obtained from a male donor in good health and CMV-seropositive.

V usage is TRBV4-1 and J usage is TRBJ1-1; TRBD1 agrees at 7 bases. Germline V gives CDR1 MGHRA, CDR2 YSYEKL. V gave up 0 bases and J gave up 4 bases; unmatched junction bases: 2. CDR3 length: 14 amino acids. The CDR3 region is CASSQDGTATEAFF. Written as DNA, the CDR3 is TGCGCCAGCAGCCAAGACGGGACAGCCACTGAAGCTTTCTTT.

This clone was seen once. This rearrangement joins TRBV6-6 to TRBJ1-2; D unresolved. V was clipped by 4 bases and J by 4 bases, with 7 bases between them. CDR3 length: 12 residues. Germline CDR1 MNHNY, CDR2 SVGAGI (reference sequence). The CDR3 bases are TGTGCCAGCAGTTTGGGCCTCTATGGCTACACCTTC. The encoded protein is CASSLGLYGYTF.

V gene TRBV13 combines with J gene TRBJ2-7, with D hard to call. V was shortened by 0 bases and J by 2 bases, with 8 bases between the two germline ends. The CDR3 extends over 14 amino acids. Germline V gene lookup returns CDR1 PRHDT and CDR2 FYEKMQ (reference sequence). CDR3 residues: CASSLGFSTYEQYF. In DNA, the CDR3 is TGTGCCAGCAGCTTAGGGTTCTCTACCTACGAGCAGTACTTC.

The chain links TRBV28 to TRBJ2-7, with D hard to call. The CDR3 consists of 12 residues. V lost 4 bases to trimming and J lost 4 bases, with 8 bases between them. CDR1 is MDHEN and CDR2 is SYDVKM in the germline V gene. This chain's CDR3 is CASSSRLYEQYF. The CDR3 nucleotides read TGTGCCAGCAGTTCCCGCCTATACGAGCAGTACTTC.

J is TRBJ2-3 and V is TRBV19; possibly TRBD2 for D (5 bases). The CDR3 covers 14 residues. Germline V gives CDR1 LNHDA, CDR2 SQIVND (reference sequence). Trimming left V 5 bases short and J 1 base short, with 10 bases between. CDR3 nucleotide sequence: TGTGCCAGTAGTCAAAGCGGCCGCACAGATACGCAGTATTTT. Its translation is CASSQSGRTDTQYF.

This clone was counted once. DNA for the CDR3: TGTGCCAGCAGCGTAGACAACACAGATACGCAGTATTTT. It yields the protein CASSVDNTDTQYF. The V gene is TRBV9, the J gene TRBJ2-3, with D hard to call. CDR3 length: 13 amino acids. Per the germline V gene, CDR1 is SGDLS and CDR2 is YYNGEE. Trimming shortened V by 0 bases and J by 2 bases, and 4 bases separated the two germline ends.

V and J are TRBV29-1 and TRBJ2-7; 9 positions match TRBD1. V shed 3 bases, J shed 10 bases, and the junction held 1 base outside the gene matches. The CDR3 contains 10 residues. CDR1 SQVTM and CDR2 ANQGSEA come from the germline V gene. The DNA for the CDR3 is TGCAGCGTTGAGGACAGGGGACAGTACTTC. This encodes CSVEDRGQYF.

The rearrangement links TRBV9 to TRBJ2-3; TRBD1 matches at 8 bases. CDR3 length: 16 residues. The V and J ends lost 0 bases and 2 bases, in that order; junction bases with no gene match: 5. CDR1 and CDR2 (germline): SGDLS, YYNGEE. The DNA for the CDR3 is TGTGCCAGCAGCGTAGCCAGGACAGGGCCCACAGATACGCAGTATTTT. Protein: CASSVARTGPTDTQYF.

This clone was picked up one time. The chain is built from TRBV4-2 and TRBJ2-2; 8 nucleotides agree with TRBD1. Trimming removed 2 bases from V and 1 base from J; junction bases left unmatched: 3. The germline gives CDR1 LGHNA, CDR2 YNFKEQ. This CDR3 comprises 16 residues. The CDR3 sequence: CASSQRQGRNTGELFF. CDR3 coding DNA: TGTGCCAGCAGCCAAAGACAGGGGCGGAACACCGGGGAGCTGTTTTTT.

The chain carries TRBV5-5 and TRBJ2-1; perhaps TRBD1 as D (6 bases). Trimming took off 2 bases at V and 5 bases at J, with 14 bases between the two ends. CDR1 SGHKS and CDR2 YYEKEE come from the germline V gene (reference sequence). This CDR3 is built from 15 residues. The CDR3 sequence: CASSFTGTTNNEQFF. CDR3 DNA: TGTGCCAGCAGCTTTACAGGGACAACTAACAATGAGCAGTTCTTC.

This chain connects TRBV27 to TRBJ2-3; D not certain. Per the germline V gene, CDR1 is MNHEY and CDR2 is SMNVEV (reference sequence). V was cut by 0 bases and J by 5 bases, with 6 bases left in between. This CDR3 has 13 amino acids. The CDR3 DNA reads TGTGCCAGCAGTTTATCTCCGGGAGATACGCAGTATTTT. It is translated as CASSLSPGDTQYF.

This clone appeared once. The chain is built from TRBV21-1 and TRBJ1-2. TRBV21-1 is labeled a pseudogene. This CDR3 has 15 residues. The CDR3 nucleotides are TGTGCCAGCAGACAAGAGCGGCGGGGAGGTGATGGCTACACCTTC. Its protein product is CASRQERRGGDGYTF.

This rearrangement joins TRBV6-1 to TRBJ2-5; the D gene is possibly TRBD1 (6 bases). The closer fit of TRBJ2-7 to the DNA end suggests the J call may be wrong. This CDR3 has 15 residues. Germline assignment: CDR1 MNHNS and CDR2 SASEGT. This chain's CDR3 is CASSEDRVGLYEQYF. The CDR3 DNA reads TGTGCCAGCAGTGAAGACAGGGTCGGGCTTTACGAGCAGTACTTC.

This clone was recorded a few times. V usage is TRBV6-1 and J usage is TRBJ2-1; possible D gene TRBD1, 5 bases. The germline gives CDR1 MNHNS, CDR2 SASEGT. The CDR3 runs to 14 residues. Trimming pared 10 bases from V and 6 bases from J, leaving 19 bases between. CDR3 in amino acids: CAIPGQGGINEQFF. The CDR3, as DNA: TGTGCCATCCCCGGGCAGGGTGGAATCAATGAGCAGTTCTTC.

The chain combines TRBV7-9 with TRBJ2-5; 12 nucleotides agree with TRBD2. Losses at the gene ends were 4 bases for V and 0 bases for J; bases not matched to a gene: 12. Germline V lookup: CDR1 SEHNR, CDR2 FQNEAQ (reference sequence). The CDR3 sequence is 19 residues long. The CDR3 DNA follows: TGTGCCAGCAGCTCCCTAAGGACTAGCGGGGAGGGGTACCAAGAGACCCAGTACTTC. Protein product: CASSSLRTSGEGYQETQYF.

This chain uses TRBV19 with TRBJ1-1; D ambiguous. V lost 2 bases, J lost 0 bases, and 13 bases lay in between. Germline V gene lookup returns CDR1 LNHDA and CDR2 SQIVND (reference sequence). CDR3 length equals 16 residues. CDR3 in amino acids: CASSIRLAPMNTEAFF. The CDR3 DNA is TGTGCCAGTAGTATACGATTAGCTCCCATGAACACTGAAGCTTTCTTT. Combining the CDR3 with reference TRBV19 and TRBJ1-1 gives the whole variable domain DGGITQSPKYLFRKEGQNVTLSCEQNLNHDAMYWYRQDPGQGLRLIYYSQIVNDFQKGDIAEGYSVSREKKESFPLTVTSAQKNPTAFYLCASSIRLAPMNTEAFFGQGTRLTVV.

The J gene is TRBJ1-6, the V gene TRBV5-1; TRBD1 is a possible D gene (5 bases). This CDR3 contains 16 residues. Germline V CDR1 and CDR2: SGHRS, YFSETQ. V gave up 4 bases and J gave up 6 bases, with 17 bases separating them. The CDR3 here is CASSMTAGRLNSPLHF. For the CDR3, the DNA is TGCGCCAGCAGCATGACCGCGGGACGTCTTAATTCACCCCTCCACTTT.

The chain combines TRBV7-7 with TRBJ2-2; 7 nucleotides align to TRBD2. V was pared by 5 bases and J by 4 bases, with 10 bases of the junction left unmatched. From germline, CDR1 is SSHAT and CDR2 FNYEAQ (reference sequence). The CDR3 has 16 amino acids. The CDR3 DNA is TGTGCCAGCAGCCACTACCCTAGCGGAGGCACCGGGGAGCTGTTTTTT. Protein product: CASSHYPSGGTGELFF.

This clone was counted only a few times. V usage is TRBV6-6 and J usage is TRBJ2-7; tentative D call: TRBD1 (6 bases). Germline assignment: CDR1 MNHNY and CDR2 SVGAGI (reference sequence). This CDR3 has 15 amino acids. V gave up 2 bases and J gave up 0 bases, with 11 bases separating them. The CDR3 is CASSYLGRGSYEQYF. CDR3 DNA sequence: TGTGCCAGCAGTTACCTGGGCAGGGGCTCCTACGAGCAGTACTTC.